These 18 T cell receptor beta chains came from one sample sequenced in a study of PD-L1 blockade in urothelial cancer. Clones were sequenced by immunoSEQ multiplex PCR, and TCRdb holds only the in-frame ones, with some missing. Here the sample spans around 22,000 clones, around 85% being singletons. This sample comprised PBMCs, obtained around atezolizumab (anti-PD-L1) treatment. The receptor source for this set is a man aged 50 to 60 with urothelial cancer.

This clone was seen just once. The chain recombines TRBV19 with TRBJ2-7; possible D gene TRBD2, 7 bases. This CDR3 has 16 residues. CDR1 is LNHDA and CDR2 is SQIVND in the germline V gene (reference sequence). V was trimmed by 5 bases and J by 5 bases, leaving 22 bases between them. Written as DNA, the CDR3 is TGTGCCAGTAGTCCCGCGGGGGCGGGTTTTAGCCACGAGCAGTACTTC. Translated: CASSPAGAGFSHEQYF.

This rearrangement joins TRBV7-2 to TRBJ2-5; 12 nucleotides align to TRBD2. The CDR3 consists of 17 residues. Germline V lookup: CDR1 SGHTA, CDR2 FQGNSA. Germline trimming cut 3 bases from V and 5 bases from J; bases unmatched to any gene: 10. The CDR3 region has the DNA TGTGCCAGCAGCTTCTATCCGGGACTAGCGGGTTTGGAGACCCAGTACTTC. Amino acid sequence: CASSFYPGLAGLETQYF. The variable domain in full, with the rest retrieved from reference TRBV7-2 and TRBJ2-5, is GAGVSQSPSNKVTEKGKDVELRCDPISGHTALYWYRQSLGQGLEFLIYFQGNSAPDKSGLPSDRFSAERTGGSVSTLTIQRTQQEDSAVYLCASSFYPGLAGLETQYFGPGTRLLVL.

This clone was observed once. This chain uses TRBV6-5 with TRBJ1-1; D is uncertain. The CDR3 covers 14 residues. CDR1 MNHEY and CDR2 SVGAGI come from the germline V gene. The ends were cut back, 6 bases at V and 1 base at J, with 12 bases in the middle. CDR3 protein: CASSTGGRNTEAFF. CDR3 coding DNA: TGTGCCAGCAGCACTGGCGGGAGGAACACTGAAGCTTTCTTT.

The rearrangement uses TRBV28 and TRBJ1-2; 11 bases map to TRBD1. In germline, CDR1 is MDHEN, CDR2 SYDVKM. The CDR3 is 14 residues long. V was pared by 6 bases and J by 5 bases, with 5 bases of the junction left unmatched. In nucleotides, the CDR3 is TGTGCCAGCAGACCCGGACAGGGGGCTTATGGCTACACCTTC. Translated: CASRPGQGAYGYTF.

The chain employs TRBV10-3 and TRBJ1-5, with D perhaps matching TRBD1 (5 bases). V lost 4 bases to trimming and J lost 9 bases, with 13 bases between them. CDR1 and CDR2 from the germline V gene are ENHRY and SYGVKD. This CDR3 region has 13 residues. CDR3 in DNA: TGTGCCATCAGTGCGGGTGGGGGGAGGCCCCAGCATTTT. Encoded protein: CAISAGGGRPQHF.

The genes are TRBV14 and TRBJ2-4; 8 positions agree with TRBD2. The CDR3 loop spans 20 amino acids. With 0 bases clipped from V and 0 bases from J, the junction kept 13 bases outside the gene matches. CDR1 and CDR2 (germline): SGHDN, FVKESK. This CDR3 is CASSQDFSGTRTLAKNIQYF. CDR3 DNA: TGTGCCAGCAGCCAAGATTTTAGCGGGACACGAACGTTAGCCAAAAACATTCAGTACTTC.

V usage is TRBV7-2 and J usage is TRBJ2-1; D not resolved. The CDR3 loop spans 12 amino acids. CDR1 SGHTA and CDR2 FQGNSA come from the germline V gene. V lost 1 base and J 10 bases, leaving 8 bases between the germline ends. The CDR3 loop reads CASSLVASEQFF. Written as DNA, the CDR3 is TGTGCCAGCAGCTTAGTAGCCAGCGAGCAGTTCTTC.

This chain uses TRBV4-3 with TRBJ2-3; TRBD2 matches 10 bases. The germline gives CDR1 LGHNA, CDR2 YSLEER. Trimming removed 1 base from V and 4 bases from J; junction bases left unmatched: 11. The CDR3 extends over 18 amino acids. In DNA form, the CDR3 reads TGCGCCAGCAGCCAAGCGCTCCTAGCGGGGGCATGGGCAGATACGCAGTATTTT. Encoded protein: CASSQALLAGAWADTQYF.

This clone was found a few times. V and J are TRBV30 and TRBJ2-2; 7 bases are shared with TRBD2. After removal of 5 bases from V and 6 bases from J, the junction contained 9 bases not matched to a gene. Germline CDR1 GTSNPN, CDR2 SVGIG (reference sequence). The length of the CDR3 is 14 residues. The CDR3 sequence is CAWDTAGKAGELFF. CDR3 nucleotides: TGTGCCTGGGATACAGCGGGAAAAGCCGGGGAGCTGTTTTTT.

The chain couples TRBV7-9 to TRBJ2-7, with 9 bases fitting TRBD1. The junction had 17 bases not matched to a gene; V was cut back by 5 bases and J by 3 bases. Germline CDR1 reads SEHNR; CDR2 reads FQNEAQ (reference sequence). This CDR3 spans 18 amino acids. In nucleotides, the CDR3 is TGTGCCAGCAGCCGAATTAGGGGCAGGGGGACAGGGTTCTACGAGCAGTACTTC. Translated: CASSRIRGRGTGFYEQYF.

The CDR3: CASSQDMWSYTQYF. CDR3 nucleotide sequence: TGCGCCAGCAGCCAAGACATGTGGAGTTATACGCAGTATTTT. The chain carries TRBV4-1 and TRBJ2-3; D gene uncertain. CDR1 is MGHRA, CDR2 YSYEKL, per germline. The CDR3 consists of 14 residues. V lost 0 bases and J lost 7, with 11 bases in between.

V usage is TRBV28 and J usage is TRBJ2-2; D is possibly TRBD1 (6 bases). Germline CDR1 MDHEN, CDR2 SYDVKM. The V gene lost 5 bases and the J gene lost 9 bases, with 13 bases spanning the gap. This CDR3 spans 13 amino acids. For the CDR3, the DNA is TGTGCCAGCAGTATACTATGGGGGCGGGAGCTGTTTTTT. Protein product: CASSILWGRELFF.

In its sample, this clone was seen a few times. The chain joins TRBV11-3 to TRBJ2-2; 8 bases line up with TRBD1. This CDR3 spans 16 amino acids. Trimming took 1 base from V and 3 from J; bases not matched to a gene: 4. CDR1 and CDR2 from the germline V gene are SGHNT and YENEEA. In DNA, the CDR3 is TGTGCCAGCAGCTTAGGGACAGGGTTTTACACCGGGGAGCTGTTTTTT. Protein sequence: CASSLGTGFYTGELFF.

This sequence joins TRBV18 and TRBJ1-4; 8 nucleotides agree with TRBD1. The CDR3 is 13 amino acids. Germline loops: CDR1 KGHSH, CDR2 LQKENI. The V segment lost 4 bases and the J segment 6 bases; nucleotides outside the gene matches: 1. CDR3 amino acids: CASSLDRDEKLFF. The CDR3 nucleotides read TGTGCCAGCTCACTGGACAGGGATGAAAAACTGTTTTTT.

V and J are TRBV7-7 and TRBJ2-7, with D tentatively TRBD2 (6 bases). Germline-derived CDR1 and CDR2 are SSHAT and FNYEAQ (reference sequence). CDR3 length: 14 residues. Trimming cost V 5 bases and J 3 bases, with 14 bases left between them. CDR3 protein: CASSPGLGHYEQYF. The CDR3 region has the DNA TGTGCCAGCAGCCCGGGACTCGGGCACTACGAGCAGTACTTC.

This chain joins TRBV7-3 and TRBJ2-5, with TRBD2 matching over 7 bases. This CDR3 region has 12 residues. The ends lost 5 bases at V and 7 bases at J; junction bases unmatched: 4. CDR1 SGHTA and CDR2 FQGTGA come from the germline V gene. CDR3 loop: CASSHGGGTQYF. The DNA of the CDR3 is TGTGCCAGCAGCCATGGCGGGGGGACCCAGTACTTC.

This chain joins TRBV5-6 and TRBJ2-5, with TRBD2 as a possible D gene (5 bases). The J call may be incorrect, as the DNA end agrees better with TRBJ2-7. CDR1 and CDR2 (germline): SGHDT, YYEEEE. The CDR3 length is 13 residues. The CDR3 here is CASSLGDGGEQYF. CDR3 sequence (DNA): TGTGCCAGCAGCTTGGGCGATGGAGGCGAGCAGTACTTC.

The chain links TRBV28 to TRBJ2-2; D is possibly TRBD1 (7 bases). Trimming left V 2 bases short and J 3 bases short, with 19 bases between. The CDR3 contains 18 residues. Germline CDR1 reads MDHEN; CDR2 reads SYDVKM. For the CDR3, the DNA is TGTGCCAGCAGTTTACCGCCCCGGCGGGACAGAGACACCGGGGAGCTGTTTTTT. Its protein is CASSLPPRRDRDTGELFF.